This T cell receptor (beta chain) originates from a study of cytomegalovirus exposure and HLA in healthy donors. The study's findings and limits: The classifier reportedly diagnosed cytomegalovirus status with high specificity and sensitivity. Most TCR sequences were rare, but some public TCRs occurred in many donors. It was confirmed in vitro that a few of the CMV-associated chains were specific for CMV antigens.

Separate from the approximately 600-subject first cohort was the approximately 120-subject validation cohort, to which the donors belonged. The data were produced by immunoSEQ multiplex PCR, yet TCRdb's version contains in-frame clones alone and is incomplete. The sample has some 170,000 clones, less than 90% seen once. In germline, CDR1 is SGHDT, CDR2 YYEEEE. This CDR3 spans 13 amino acids. Trimming shortened V by 4 bases and J by 10 bases, and 15 bases separated the two germline ends. This clone came up a few times. Its matching antigen is unknown. The sequenced material came from PBMCs. This receptor was obtained from a woman under 30 in good health and CMV-seronegative. The V and J genes are TRBV5-6 and TRBJ2-1, with D perhaps matching TRBD2 (6 bases). CDR3 sequence reads: CASSPFRDLEQFF. The DNA for the CDR3 is TGTGCCAGCAGCCCGTTCCGGGACTTAGAGCAGTTCTTC.